This T cell receptor (beta chain) appears in the sequencing data of a study of spatial heterogeneity in lung cancer. Study background: From matched bulk RNA-seq came a T cell module score, which showed a strong correlation with TCR transcript counts in tumor regions. The average count in raw reads for each unique TCR and UMI combination exceeded 9.5 appearances.

Noted time point: sample taken at primary tumor resection. Without sorting, whole RNA was sequenced from tumor, nontumor lung or frozen PBMC. Study-wide findings and caveats: In tumors, expanded intratumoral alpha and beta TCR counts tracked mutation counts.

About this clonotype: The target antigen is unknown. Being one base from a much bigger clone, this may be a read error.

Every TCR cDNA molecule bore a unique molecular identifier. TCRdb fed the 5' RACE reads into MiXCR, producing one record per CDR3 protein. The sample gives about 3,300 distinct CDR3 sequences, 7.5% to 8.5% of which show up once; 15% to 17% is in the top ten. The material sequenced was lung tumor tissue, taken at surgery. This clonotype was sampled from a male donor with early-stage non-small cell lung cancer.

DNA of the CDR3: TGCAGTGCTAGAGATCTAACGTGGGCGGCAGATACGCAGTATTTT. Protein product: CSARDLTWAADTQYF. The V call is TRBV20-1, the J call TRBJ2-3; D not resolved. V lost 0 bases to trimming and J lost 4 bases, with 14 bases between them. The germline gives CDR1 DFQATT, CDR2 SNEGSKA (reference sequence). The CDR3 is 15 amino acids.